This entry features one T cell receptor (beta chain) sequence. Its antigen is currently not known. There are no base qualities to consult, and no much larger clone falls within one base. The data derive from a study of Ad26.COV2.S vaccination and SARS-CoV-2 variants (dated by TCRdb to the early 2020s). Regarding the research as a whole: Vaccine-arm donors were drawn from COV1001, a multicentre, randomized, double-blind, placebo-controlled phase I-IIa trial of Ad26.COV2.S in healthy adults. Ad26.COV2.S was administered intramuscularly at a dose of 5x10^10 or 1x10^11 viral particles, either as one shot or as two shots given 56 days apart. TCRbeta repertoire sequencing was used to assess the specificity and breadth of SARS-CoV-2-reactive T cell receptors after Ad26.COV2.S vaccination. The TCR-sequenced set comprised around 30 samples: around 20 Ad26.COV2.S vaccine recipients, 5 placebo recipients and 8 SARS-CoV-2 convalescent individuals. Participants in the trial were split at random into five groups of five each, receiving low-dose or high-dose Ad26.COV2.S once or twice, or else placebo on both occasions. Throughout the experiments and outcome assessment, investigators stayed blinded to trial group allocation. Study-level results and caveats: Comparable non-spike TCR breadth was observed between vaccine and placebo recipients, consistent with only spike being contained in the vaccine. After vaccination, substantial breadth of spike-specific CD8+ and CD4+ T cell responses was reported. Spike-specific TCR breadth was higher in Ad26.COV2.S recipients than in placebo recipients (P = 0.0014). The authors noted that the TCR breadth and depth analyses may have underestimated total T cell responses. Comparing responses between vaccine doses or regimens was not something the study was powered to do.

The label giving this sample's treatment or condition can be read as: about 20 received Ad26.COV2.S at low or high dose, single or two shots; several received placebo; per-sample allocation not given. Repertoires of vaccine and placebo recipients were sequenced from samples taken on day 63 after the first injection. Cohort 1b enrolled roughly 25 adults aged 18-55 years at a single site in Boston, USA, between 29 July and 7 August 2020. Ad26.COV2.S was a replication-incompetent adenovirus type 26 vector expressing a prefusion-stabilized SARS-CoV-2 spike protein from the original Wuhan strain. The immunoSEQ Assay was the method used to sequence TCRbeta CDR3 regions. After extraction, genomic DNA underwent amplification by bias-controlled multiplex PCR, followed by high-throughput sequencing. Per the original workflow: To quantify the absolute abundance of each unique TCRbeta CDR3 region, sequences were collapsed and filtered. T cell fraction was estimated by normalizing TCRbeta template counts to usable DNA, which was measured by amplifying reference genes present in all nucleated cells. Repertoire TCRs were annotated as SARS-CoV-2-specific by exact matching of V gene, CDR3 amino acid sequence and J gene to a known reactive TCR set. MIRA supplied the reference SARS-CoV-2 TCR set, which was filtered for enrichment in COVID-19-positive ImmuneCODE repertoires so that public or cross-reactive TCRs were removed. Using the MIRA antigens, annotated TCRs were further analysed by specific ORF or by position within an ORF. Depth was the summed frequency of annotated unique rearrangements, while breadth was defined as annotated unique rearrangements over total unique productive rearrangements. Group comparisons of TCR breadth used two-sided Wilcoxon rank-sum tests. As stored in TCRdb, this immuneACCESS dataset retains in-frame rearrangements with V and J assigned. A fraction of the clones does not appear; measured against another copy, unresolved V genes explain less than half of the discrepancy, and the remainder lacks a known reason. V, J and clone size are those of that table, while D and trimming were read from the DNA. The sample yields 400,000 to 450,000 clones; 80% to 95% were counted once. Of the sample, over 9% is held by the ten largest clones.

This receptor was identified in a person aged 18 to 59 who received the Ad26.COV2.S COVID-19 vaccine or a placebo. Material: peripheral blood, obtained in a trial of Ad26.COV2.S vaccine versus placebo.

The bases read TGTGCCTGTGGAGGGGGCTCCTACGAGCAGTACTTC. Its translation reads: CACGGGSYEQYF. The V and J genes are TRBV30 and TRBJ2-7; the D gene could be either TRBD1 or TRBD2, each agreeing at 6 bases. The CDR3 holds 12 amino acids from the cysteine to the phenylalanine. Only the CDR3 DNA stays, 36 bases, in frame from base 1. V and J are truncated by 6 bases and 0 bases respectively, leaving an intervening sequence of 9 bases. CDR1 and CDR2 (GTSNPN, SVGIG) derive from the germline V gene (reference sequence).